Listed below are T cell receptor beta chains from one sample, sequenced in a study of T cell changes during pregnancy in multiple sclerosis. Here immunoSEQ multiplex PCR was the method, and the copy in TCRdb shows in-frame clones only, minus some. This repertoire shows 35,000 to 45,000 clones, roughly 92% found once; its top ten account for 1.3%. Sequences were obtained from peripheral blood. These receptors were obtained from a female donor with multiple sclerosis, enrolled in a pregnancy study. CDR3s include the opening cysteine and the closing phenylalanine or tryptophan. D genes are given only for firm matches. Clone size is shown for a subset of rows, as once, few, many or a class of expanded clone.

once	TRBJ2-7	-	TRBV29-1	CSVLLTSSYEQYF	TGCAGCGTTTTATTGACTAGCTCCTACGAGCAGTACTTC
-	TRBJ2-3	-	TRBV9	CASSGTASTDTQYF	TGTGCCAGCAGCGGGACGGCTAGCACAGATACGCAGTATTTT
-	TRBJ2-1	-	TRBV10-2	CASRAPGSSYNEQFF	TGCGCCAGCAGGGCCCCCGGGAGCTCCTACAATGAGCAGTTCTTC
-	TRBJ2-1	-	TRBV19	CASSIAAAPYNEQFF	TGTGCCAGTAGTATAGCGGCAGCACCTTACAATGAGCAGTTCTTC
-	TRBJ2-7	-	TRBV21-1	CASSKANSVHEQYF	TGTGCCAGCAGCAAAGCCAACAGTGTCCACGAGCAGTACTTC
-	TRBJ2-7	-	TRBV27	CASSLGFGNEQYF	TGTGCCAGCAGTTTAGGTTTTGGGAACGAGCAGTACTTC
few	TRBJ1-5	TRBD1	TRBV5-1	CASSLGQGDQPQHF	TGCGCCAGCAGCTTGGGGCAGGGGGATCAGCCCCAGCATTTT
once	TRBJ2-1	TRBD2	TRBV13	CASSLPGLAGYNEQFF	TGTGCCAGCAGCTTACCAGGACTAGCGGGCTACAATGAGCAGTTCTTC
-	TRBJ2-1	TRBD2	TRBV5-4	CASSLLAGAATYNEQFF	TGTGCCAGCAGCTTACTAGCGGGAGCTGCGACCTACAATGAGCAGTTCTTC
-	TRBJ1-2	-	TRBV2	CASTHRVPYYGYTF	TGTGCCAGCACCCATCGGGTCCCTTACTATGGCTACACCTTC
-	TRBJ2-4	-	TRBV11-2	CASSPDTNLENIQYF	TGTGCCAGCAGTCCCGACACAAACCTAGAAAACATTCAGTACTTC
once	TRBJ2-7	-	TRBV30	CAWSVGSGIPYEQYF	TGTGCCTGGAGCGTGGGTAGCGGAATACCCTACGAGCAGTACTTC
-	TRBJ2-1	TRBD1	TRBV5-1	CASSFNGQGEYNEQFF	TGCGCCAGCAGCTTTAATGGACAGGGGGAATACAATGAGCAGTTCTTC
few	TRBJ2-1	-	TRBV2	CASSYYNEQFF	TGTGCCAGCTCATACTACAATGAGCAGTTCTTC
-	TRBJ2-1	-	TRBV10-1	CASSDRRNEQFF	TGCGCCAGCAGTGACCGGCGGAATGAGCAGTTCTTC